This T cell receptor (beta chain) was identified during a study of cytomegalovirus exposure and HLA in healthy donors (dated by TCRdb to 2015 to 2018). Notes on the research overall: In an earlier analysis of some 550 of the donors, 276 Gb of sequence data and roughly 100 million unique TCR beta sequences from 180 million or so T cells were reported. Around 300 gigabases of sequencing data and 70 million to 100 million unique TCR sequences were included in an early release covering about 600 HLA-typed donors. An earlier analysis of 587 of the donors used high-throughput TCR beta sequencing to judge whether each TCR beta V gene segment behaved as functional or pseudogenic. In addition to the first cohort of 650 to 800 subjects, a separate validation cohort of about 120 different subjects was used. Both class I and class II loci were covered by HLA typing, at four-digit resolution. The study combined high-throughput TCR immunosequencing, statistical association of individual TCRs with disease status, and machine learning to predict cytomegalovirus infection status. Donor age, sex, ethnicity and CMV serostatus were collected together with the repertoire data. To study patterns of TCR occurrence, a later analysis re-analyzed previously published TCR beta repertoires from 700 or so donors and added high-resolution HLA genotyping. Typing coverage varied by locus: roughly 620-640 donors for A, B, C, DRB1 and DQB1; more than 500 for DQA1; nearly 610 for DPA1; approximately 450 for DPB1. Among some 410 genotyped donors of the cohort, an average of around 240,000 unique TCR beta nucleotide sequences was sequenced per donor, of which 15% to 20% were non-productive. A later genetic analysis used genome-wide SNP genotypes for about 65% of the roughly 670 donors, treating that subset as a discovery cohort. All discovery cohort repertoires had been generated using a single sequencing platform. The study used immunosequencing to profile the T cell repertoires of 666 subjects and linked those repertoires to cytomegalovirus serostatus. The genetic ancestry cluster associated with self-reported Caucasian donors included about 84% of the 398 genotyped donors. Four or five DR-DQ haplotypes were handled as single units for association and clustering, since linkage in the cohort was strong. The study aimed to test whether signatures of past pathogen exposure could be identified by cataloging public T cell receptors. The later analysis used no new phenotypic data to find candidate immune exposures, relying instead on TCR beta sequences and their occurrence across donors.

Broader findings and caveats from the paper: Presence/absence analyses assumed roughly uniform sequencing depth across donors, an assumption that may not hold. This cohort had only TCR beta chains sequenced, and the lack of alpha or paired-chain data limited which features could be detected. In a later analysis, TCR association rates were found to vary across HLA loci, with the most associated TCRs seen for DRB1 alleles and the fewest for HLA-C alleles. The earlier analysis of 587 of the donors excluded some 15 rarely observed V segments, including chromosome 9 orphons, because counts were too low. The study gave a list of about 170 TCR beta chains associated with cytomegalovirus. Because some donors lacked HLA typing at each locus, the association tests relied only on the typed subset. A later analysis found that most CMV-associated TCR beta chains appeared HLA-restricted, with HLA associations seemingly driven largely by CMV exposure. In a later analysis, several top co-occurrence clusters were reported to appear linked to parvovirus B19, influenza, CMV and Epstein-Barr virus. Broadly in line with IMGT annotations, most TCR beta V segments showed up in productive rearrangements about 90% or about 30% of the time in an earlier analysis of 450 to 600 of the donors. Some IMGT-functional V segments, including TRBV6-2 and TRBV6-3, could not be distinguished by the 87-base-pair reads and were therefore excluded. A later genetic analysis reported fewer N-insertions in productive TCRs among donors in an Asian-associated ancestry cluster than the approximately 670-donor mean. The sequencing pipeline was judged likely to have produced a cluster of highly shared sequence variants as a technical artifact. In vitro tests confirmed that three of the cytomegalovirus-associated TCR beta chains recognize cytomegalovirus antigens. According to the authors, the approach could potentially be generalized to other disease states and immunological phenotypes. A further reported finding was that TCR beta sequences accurately predicted the HLA-A and HLA-B alleles for most subjects in the first cohort. Compared with equally common non-associated chains, HLA-associated TCR beta chains in a later analysis were more clonally expanded and had lower generation probabilities. Across donors, most TCR sequences were observed very rarely, whereas some public TCRs were present in many individuals. The only immune exposure information available for the cohort was CMV serostatus. A later analysis associated about 17,000 TCR beta sequences with specific HLA alleles at a false discovery rate of 0.05. When HLA alleles, especially DR and DQ, strongly co-occurred, attributing TCR associations to individual alleles was difficult. A later genetic analysis associated a missense DCLRE1C variant with V-gene and J-gene trimming of TCR beta chains, and an independent cohort replicated the association. The classifier was reported to diagnose cytomegalovirus status with high specificity and sensitivity in both the original cohort and the validation cohort. Correlated functional status among segregating V segments might be attributable to linkage disequilibrium, but an unknown experimental factor could not be ruled out.

Details on this clone: Its binding antigen is unknown. Base qualities are missing; no much larger clone stands one base away.

The cohort comprised around 690 healthy bone marrow donors. All cohort members were sampled while nominally healthy, although unrecorded immune exposures were likely present. The donor was CMV seronegative and was included in the group of a few hundred seronegative cohort members. Every donor gave a peripheral blood sample, and the peripheral blood mononuclear cells from that sample were used for TCR beta sequencing. Genomic DNA extraction from the blood cell samples was performed with the Qiagen DNeasy Blood Extraction Kit. From its cysteine to its phenylalanine, the CDR3 spans 17 amino acids. The sequence is cut down to CDR3 DNA, 51 bases in frame from base 1. Library creation used the immunoSEQ multiplex PCR assay. The multiplex PCR relied on a mix of 60 forward primers for TCR Vbeta segments and 13 reverse primers for TCR Jbeta segments. Amplification of the CDR3 region of rearranged TCR beta genes was performed with a multiplex PCR assay on genomic DNA. The Illumina HiSeq System was used to sequence the amplified TCR beta libraries as 87-base-pair reads. Per the authors' processing: A later analysis counted tens of millions of unique TCR beta chains across the 500 to 850 repertoires, and some 12 million of these chains were shared by at least two donors. To remove PCR and sequencing errors, raw reads were error-corrected and collapsed into unique sequences using a nearest-neighbor algorithm that merged closely related sequences. CDR3 sequences were aligned to IMGT reference sequences to assign V, D and J gene segments. For a sequence to be retained, a match of at least six nucleotides to both a V gene segment and a J gene segment was required. Rearrangements were classified as productive when the CDR3 lacked stop codons and remained in frame with V and J, and all other rearrangements were classified as non-productive. Following IMGT convention, CDR3 was defined as the stretch from the second conserved V-encoded cysteine to the conserved J-encoded phenylalanine. In an earlier analysis of around 600 of the donors, sequences lacking an unambiguous match to a single V gene segment were excluded. An earlier analysis of fewer than 750 of the donors classified V segments as functional when productive rearrangements were above 56.7% and as segregating when the standard deviation between donors was above 5%. To diagnose cytomegalovirus status from the catalog of TCR beta chain sequences, a statistical classification framework was built. In a later analysis, V and J genes were assigned by comparing TCR nucleotide sequences against IMGT/GENE-DB human TR gene sequences. Using the TCRdist pipeline, a later analysis assigned CDR3 sequences along with most-parsimonious VDJ recombination scenarios. In a later analysis, each TCR beta chain was defined by its CDR3 amino acid sequence together with its V-gene family, and reads lacking a unique V-gene family were excluded. To address suspected cross-contamination and a sequencing artifact, a later analysis removed around 600 highly shared, low-generation-probability nucleotide sequences. For each public chain, a later analysis derived a clonal expansion index from normalized ranks of inferred template counts within each repertoire. Generation probabilities in a later analysis came from a VDJ recombination model fitted to out-of-frame rearrangements, and those results were checked against IGoR. In a later analysis, hypergeometric tests were used to score TCR-TCR, TCR-HLA and TCR-CMV co-occurrence, with a repertoire-size bias correction applied to TCR pairs. To estimate false discovery rates, a later analysis permuted the HLA or CMV assignments 20 times. In a later analysis, co-occurring TCRs were grouped with DBSCAN, and TCRdist sequence similarity was added when clustering was performed within HLA-allele-positive subsets. Repertoires with fewer than 30,000 or more than 120,000 public chains were left out of co-occurrence clustering, as were four to six repertoires with anomalous nucleotide sharing. TCRdb stores this immuneACCESS table with in-frame sequences only. Part of the clones is absent; in the studies checked, under half of the shortfall reflects unresolved V genes, and no reason is known for the rest. Clonal size and the V and J genes are those of that table, whereas D and trimming came from the DNA. The sample yields some 150,000 clones; about three quarters were counted once. The ten largest make up over 2.5% of the sample.

Recombination connected TRBV21-1 to TRBJ2-3; whether TRBD2, the table's D call, matches the DNA was not checked. TRBV21-1 is reported as a pseudogene. Sequencing was done on a sample of PBMCs. The receptor comes from a woman younger than 45 in good health and CMV-seronegative. The CDR3 region reads CASSTQGTSASTDTQYF. The DNA sequence follows: TGTGCCAGCAGCACCCAAGGGACTAGCGCCAGCACAGATACGCAGTATTTT.